The next 26 T cell receptor beta chains were all read from a single sample in a study of blood T cell repertoires in COVID-19. This table comes from immunoSEQ multiplex PCR, and its TCRdb copy is limited to in-frame clones, with some not included. The top ten clones hold 6.2% of a sample with some 58,000 clones, 90% of them seen once. The source material was peripheral blood. All receptors derive from a middle-aged man with acute or convalescent COVID-19.

The chain uses TRBV6-2 or TRBV6-3 and TRBJ2-7, with 10 bases fitting TRBD2. V was clipped by 5 bases and J by 1 base; unmatched bases: 11. The CDR3 is 17 residues long. Germline-derived CDR1 and CDR2 are MNHEY and SVGEGT. CDR3: CASSVNSGRPKSYEQYF. The CDR3 DNA reads as TGTGCCAGCAGTGTCAATAGCGGGAGGCCTAAGTCCTACGAGCAGTACTTC.

J is TRBJ2-7 and V is TRBV27, with D maybe TRBD2 (6 bases). Per germline, CDR1 MNHEY and CDR2 SMNVEV (reference sequence). The CDR3 consists of 15 residues. Deletions cut 8 bases from V and 3 bases from J, with 20 bases between. The CDR3 coding sequence is TGTGCCAGCTCCGGGCTGGGGACTGCGGACTACGAGCAGTACTTC. It yields the protein CASSGLGTADYEQYF.

The chain has TRBV6-6 and TRBJ2-3; 10 bases fit TRBD2. Trimming at V came to 5 bases and at J to 2 bases, leaving 16 bases not matched to a gene. Germline CDR1 MNHNY, CDR2 SVGAGI (reference sequence). The CDR3 loop spans 19 amino acids. The CDR3 coding sequence is TGTGCCAGCAGTCGACAGGGTATACTAGCGGGAATACACACAGATACGCAGTATTTT. It yields the protein CASSRQGILAGIHTDTQYF.

This rearrangement joins TRBV28 to TRBJ1-5, with a weak D call TRBD1 (5 bases). The germline V gene encodes CDR1 MDHEN and CDR2 SYDVKM. V dropped 5 bases and J dropped 6 bases, with 11 bases sitting between them. The CDR3 is 13 amino acids. For the CDR3, the DNA is TGTGCCAGCAGTGCAGGGAGGGTTCAGCCCCAGCATTTT. Protein sequence: CASSAGRVQPQHF.

This sequence joins TRBV5-4 and TRBJ1-3, with TRBD1 matching 8 bases. Unmatched junction bases numbered 7, after V lost 4 bases and J lost 4 bases. CDR1 is SGHNT, CDR2 YYREEE, per germline (reference sequence). The CDR3 consists of 15 residues. In DNA, the CDR3 is TGTGCCAGCAGCCCGGACAGGGCGTACGGAAACACCATATATTTT. This encodes CASSPDRAYGNTIYF.

The DNA for the CDR3 is TGTGCCAGCAGCTTGCAGGGACTAGCGGGGTGGGGGCAGTACTTC. Residues: CASSLQGLAGWGQYF. This chain uses TRBV5-4 with TRBJ2-7; TRBD2 aligns across 13 bases. Germline V gives CDR1 SGHNT, CDR2 YYREEE (reference sequence). This CDR3 comprises 15 residues. Trimming removed 1 base from V and 9 bases from J; junction bases left unmatched: 7.

CDR3 protein: CASMRAGTSYEQYF. The CDR3 nucleotides read TGTGCCAGCATGAGGGCGGGTACCTCCTACGAGCAGTACTTC. The chain recombines TRBV5-4 with TRBJ2-7, with D perhaps TRBD2 (5 bases). V was cut by 6 bases and J by 0 bases, with 13 bases left in between. The CDR3 is made up of 14 amino acids. CDR1 and CDR2 (germline): SGHNT, YYREEE (reference sequence). The full variable domain, with the rest looked up from reference TRBV5-4 and TRBJ2-7, is ETGVTQSPTHLIKTRGQQVTLRCSSQSGHNTVSWYQQALGQGPQFIFQYYREEENGRGNFPPRFSGLQFPNYSSELNVNALELDDSALYLCASMRAGTSYEQYFGPGTRLTVT.

This clone was seen more than once but under ten times. This sequence joins TRBV6-4 and TRBJ2-3, with D possibly matching TRBD2 (5 bases). The ends were cut back, 0 bases at V and 4 bases at J, with 5 bases in the middle. Germline V gene data show CDR1 as MRHNA and CDR2 as SNTAGT. The CDR3 is 13 amino acids. The CDR3 is CASSDSEADTQYF. CDR3 bases: TGTGCCAGCAGTGACTCGGAGGCAGATACGCAGTATTTT.

The gene calls are TRBV20-1 and TRBJ2-3, with 9 positions matching TRBD2. The CDR3 runs 14 residues. Unmatched junction bases numbered 4, after V lost 3 bases and J lost 3 bases. Per germline, CDR1 DFQATT and CDR2 SNEGSKA (reference sequence). CDR3 in amino acids: CSASGGRATDTQYF. Here the CDR3 DNA reads TGCAGTGCTAGTGGCGGGAGGGCTACAGATACGCAGTATTTT.

This chain connects TRBV30 to TRBJ2-2; tentatively, D is TRBD2 (6 bases). CDR3 length equals 14 residues. V lost 1 base and J 0 bases, leaving 6 bases between the germline ends. In germline, CDR1 is GTSNPN, CDR2 SVGIG (reference sequence). The CDR3 DNA reads as TGTGCCTGGAGTGGCGGGACGAACACCGGGGAGCTGTTTTTT. This translates into CAWSGGTNTGELFF.

This clone was detected once. V gene TRBV6-5 combines with J gene TRBJ1-2; D is perhaps TRBD1 (5 bases). V dropped 7 bases and J dropped 4 bases, with 10 bases sitting between them. CDR3 size: 12 residues. From germline, CDR1 is MNHEY and CDR2 SVGAGI. The CDR3, as DNA: TGTGCCAGCAATCGACAGTTCTATGGCTACACCTTC. It translates to CASNRQFYGYTF.

The chain employs TRBV7-9 and TRBJ1-5, with a weak D call TRBD1 (6 bases). The CDR3 has 15 residues. Trimming shortened V by 6 bases and J by 0 bases, and 12 bases separated the two germline ends. Germline CDR1 and CDR2: SEHNR and FQNEAQ (reference sequence). CDR3 sequence reads: CASSPTGTSNQPQHF. As DNA, the CDR3 is TGTGCCAGCAGTCCTACAGGGACTAGCAATCAGCCCCAGCATTTT.

The chain has TRBV2 and TRBJ1-1; 7 bases are shared with TRBD1. This CDR3 comprises 13 residues. The V gene end was trimmed by 11 bases and the J gene end by 1 base; junction bases not matched to a gene: 7. Germline-derived CDR1 and CDR2 are SNHLY and FYNNEI. Here the CDR3 reads CAGSGQPNTEAFF. DNA for the CDR3: TGTGCCGGCTCGGGACAGCCGAACACTGAAGCTTTCTTT.

CDR3 sequence: CASSLSGGDYGYTF. Here the CDR3 DNA reads TGCGCCAGCAGCTTGTCAGGGGGCGACTATGGCTACACCTTC. J is TRBJ1-2 and V is TRBV5-1; 8 bases map to TRBD1. The CDR3 contains 14 residues. V lost 1 base to trimming and J lost 3 bases; unmatched junction nucleotides: 2. Germline V CDR1 and CDR2: SGHRS, YFSETQ.

The chain joins TRBV21-1 to TRBJ1-4. TRBV21-1 is termed a pseudogene. The CDR3 is made up of 17 amino acids. CDR3 protein: CASNVTYWTERGEKLFF. The CDR3 nucleotides read TGTGCCAGCAACGTTACATACTGGACGGAACGCGGGGAAAAACTGTTTTTT.

The J gene is TRBJ2-2, the V gene TRBV5-1; 9 bases agree with TRBD2. The CDR3 runs 16 residues. CDR1 is SGHRS, CDR2 YFSETQ, per germline. V dropped 3 bases and J dropped 1; count of bases not matched to a gene: 4. The CDR3 spells CASSSMTSGNTGELFF. The CDR3 bases are TGCGCCAGCAGCTCAATGACTAGCGGGAACACCGGGGAGCTGTTTTTT.

This chain uses TRBV12-3 or TRBV12-4 with TRBJ2-5, with TRBD1 matching over 7 bases. The CDR3 contains 13 residues. Trimming cost V 0 bases and J 5 bases; bases outside gene matches: 0. DNA of the CDR3: TGTGCCAGCAGTTTAGCCAGGGGGGAGACCCAGTACTTC. Protein product: CASSLARGETQYF.

The V and J genes are TRBV7-6 and TRBJ2-5, with D possibly TRBD2 on 6 matching bases. The V gene's germline CDR1 is SGHVS and CDR2 FNYEAQ. This CDR3 has 14 residues. The V and J ends lost 5 bases and 4 bases respectively, with 14 bases between them. CDR3 protein: CASSKTRTGETQYF. The CDR3 DNA follows: TGTGCCAGCAGCAAGACTAGGACGGGAGAGACCCAGTACTTC.

The chain is built from TRBV5-4 and TRBJ2-2; 12 bases agree with TRBD2. Germline trimming cut 4 bases from V and 2 bases from J; bases unmatched to any gene: 6. The CDR3 length is 17 residues. CDR1 SGHNT and CDR2 YYREEE come from the germline V gene (reference sequence). The CDR3 sequence: CASSPTSGRINTGELFF. The CDR3, as DNA: TGTGCCAGCAGCCCTACTAGCGGGAGGATTAACACCGGGGAGCTGTTTTTT.

The chain combines TRBV5-4 with TRBJ1-6, with D possibly being TRBD1 (5 bases). CDR1 and CDR2 from the germline V gene are SGHNT and YYREEE (reference sequence). CDR3 length equals 13 residues. Trimming pared 5 bases from V and 7 bases from J, leaving 10 bases between. DNA for the CDR3: TGTGCCAGCAGACAGGACCAGAATTCACCCCTCCACTTT. Translated: CASRQDQNSPLHF.

The rearrangement joins TRBV30 to TRBJ1-4; TRBD1 is a possible D gene (5 bases). V dropped 4 bases and J dropped 3 bases, with 9 bases sitting between them. This CDR3 comprises 13 residues. The germline gives CDR1 GTSNPN, CDR2 SVGIG (reference sequence). The DNA for the CDR3 is TGTGCCTGGACGGGACTGGCTAATGAAAAACTGTTTTTT. Its translation is CAWTGLANEKLFF.

The gene calls are TRBV18 and TRBJ1-4; TRBD1 matches 7 bases. The CDR3 spans 15 residues. The V gene's germline CDR1 is KGHSH and CDR2 LQKENI. Trimming cost V 1 base and J 5 bases; bases outside gene matches: 4. The CDR3 DNA is TGTGCCAGCTCACCACGGGGGACAGTCAATGAAAAACTGTTTTTT. It encodes CASSPRGTVNEKLFF. The entire variable domain, with the rest obtained from reference TRBV18 and TRBJ1-4, is as follows: NAGVMQNPRHLVRRRGQEARLRCSPMKGHSHVYWYRQLPEEGLKFMVYLQKENIIDESGMPKERFSAEFPKEGPSILRIQQVVRGDSAAYFCASSPRGTVNEKLFFGSGTQLSVL.

The chain combines TRBV19 with TRBJ2-1; 7 bases align to TRBD2. This CDR3 is 14 amino acids long. Losses at the gene ends were 3 bases for V and 5 bases for J; bases not matched to a gene: 4. Germline values: CDR1 LNHDA, CDR2 SQIVND (reference sequence). The DNA for the CDR3 is TGTGCCAGTAGTATTGGGCTAGCGGACAATGAGCAGTTCTTC. This translates into CASSIGLADNEQFF.

V usage is TRBV5-4 and J usage is TRBJ2-1; D is unclear. Germline CDR1 and CDR2: SGHNT and YYREEE (reference sequence). The V end was cut by 4 bases, the J end by 7 bases, with 9 bases between. The length of the CDR3 is 12 residues. This CDR3 reads CASSLPMNEQFF. Written as DNA, the CDR3 is TGTGCCAGCAGCCTACCTATGAATGAGCAGTTCTTC.

V usage is TRBV15 and J usage is TRBJ2-7; D uncertain. This CDR3 contains 12 residues. V shed 3 bases and J shed 2 bases, with 5 bases lying between them. The germline gives CDR1 LNHNV, CDR2 YYDKDF (reference sequence). As DNA, the CDR3 is TGTGCCACCAGCAGTCTAACCTACGAGCAGTACTTC. It codes for CATSSLTYEQYF. Variable domain in full (rest from reference TRBV15 and TRBJ2-7): DAMVIQNPRYQVTQFGKPVTLSCSQTLNHNVMYWYQQKSSQAPKLLFHYYDKDFNNEADTPDNFQSRRPNTSFCFLDIRSPGLGDTAMYLCATSSLTYEQYFGPGTRLTVT.

The chain carries TRBV10-3 and TRBJ1-4, with a weak D call TRBD1 (6 bases). Per germline, CDR1 ENHRY and CDR2 SYGVKD. V lost 2 bases, J lost 5 bases, and 9 bases lay in between. The length of the CDR3 is 14 residues. CDR3 in DNA: TGTGCCATCAGTGAGACAGGGATGAATGAAAAACTGTTTTTT. Amino acid sequence: CAISETGMNEKLFF.